This T cell receptor (beta chain) was documented in a study of blood T cell repertoires in COVID-19. Turning to the study itself: PBMCs, B-cell-depleted T cells, or T cells provided the cDNA or gDNA that made up the material.

This clone has just a few counts. At the DNA level, this CDR3 is encoded by other sequences in the same sample as well. From germline, CDR1 is LGHDT and CDR2 YNNKEL (reference sequence). The CDR3 loop spans 14 amino acids. V was shortened by 1 base and J by 1 base, with 4 bases between the two germline ends. Authors' data handling: Reference gene primer amplification in the assay estimated nucleated cell counts. The data were produced by immunoSEQ multiplex PCR, yet TCRdb's version contains in-frame clones alone and is incomplete. V and J calls plus clone size are reproduced from that table; the DNA served to infer D and trimming. In the table there are about 150,000 clones, 87% of which are singletons.

This sequence originates from a man aged 80 or over with acute or convalescent COVID-19. This rearrangement joins TRBV3-1 (or the pseudogene TRBV3-2) to TRBJ2-2; D ambiguous. Source material: peripheral blood. CDR3 nucleotides: TGTGCCAGCAGCCAAGTTCGGAACACCGGGGAGCTGTTTTTT. Amino acids: CASSQVRNTGELFF.